The clone carrying this T cell receptor beta chain was recorded at least ten times. Its antigen is still unknown. V shed 0 bases and J shed 8 bases, with 11 bases lying between them. The CDR3 spans 15 residues. Germline CDR1 MNHEY, CDR2 SVGAGI. There were TCR beta CDR3 regions amplified from RNA transcripts. First-round RT-PCR targeting the TCR CDR3 was performed with the HTBI primer set. MiXCR, applied by TCRdb to the multiplex PCR reads, yields one record per CDR3 protein. The table records around 700,000 distinct CDR3 sequences, approximately 18% of them present only once. These data belong to a study of T cells in Graves' hyperthyroidism and ophthalmopathy. Findings of the study overall: In blood, most of the thyroid clonotypes expanded above 0.001 were also present.

The J gene is TRBJ1-6, the V gene TRBV6-5, with D maybe TRBD1 (5 bases). The specimen sequenced was blood. This sequence originates from a woman in her fifties or sixties with Graves' hyperthyroidism that later progressed to Graves' ophthalmopathy. As DNA, the CDR3 is TGTGCCAGCAGTTACTCGGCAGGGAGGGATTCACCCCTCCACTTT. Translating it yields CASSYSAGRDSPLHF.